The clone carrying this T cell receptor (beta chain) was recorded a few times. TCRdb re-called the RT-PCR reads with MiXCR, one entry per CDR3 protein. The repertoire has around 90,000 distinct CDR3 sequences, under 50% of them found once; the top ten carry roughly 64%. With V trimmed by 2 bases and J by 7 bases, 5 bases remained unmatched. The CDR3 consists of 15 residues. Germline V gene data show CDR1 as SGDLS and CDR2 as YYNGEE. The sample comes from a study of patients and donors after allogeneic stem cell transplantation. The J gene is TRBJ1-4, the V gene TRBV9; 10 bases agree with TRBD1. The origin of this receptor is a human donor who was either an allogeneic HSCT recipient or a stem cell or donor lymphocyte infusion donor (not recorded which). It is not recorded whose cells these are; they may come from a transplant donor. The source material was blood, either unsorted or a sorted T cell fraction (not recorded which). Written as DNA, the CDR3 is TGTGCCAGCAGCGTCGACAGGGGGCAAGGTGAAAAACTGTTTTTT. Its translation: CASSVDRGQGEKLFF.